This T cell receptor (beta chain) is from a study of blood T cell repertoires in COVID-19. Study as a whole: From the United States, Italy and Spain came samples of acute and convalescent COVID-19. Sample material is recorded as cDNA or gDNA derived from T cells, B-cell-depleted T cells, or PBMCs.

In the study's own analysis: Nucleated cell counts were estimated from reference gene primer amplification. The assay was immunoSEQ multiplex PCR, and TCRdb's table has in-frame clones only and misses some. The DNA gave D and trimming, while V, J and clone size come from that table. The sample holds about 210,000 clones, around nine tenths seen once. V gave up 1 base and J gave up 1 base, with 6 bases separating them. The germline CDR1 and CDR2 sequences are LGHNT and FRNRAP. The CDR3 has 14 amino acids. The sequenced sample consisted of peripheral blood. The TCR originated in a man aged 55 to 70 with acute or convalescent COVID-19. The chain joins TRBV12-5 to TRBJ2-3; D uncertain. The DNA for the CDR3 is TGTGCTAGTGGTTTGGACCTAGGCACAGATACGCAGTATTTT. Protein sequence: CASGLDLGTDTQYF.